The T cell receptor beta chain described here comes from a study of patients and donors after allogeneic stem cell transplantation. TCRdb re-called the RT-PCR reads through MiXCR, storing one row per CDR3 protein. The data show hundreds of thousands of distinct CDR3 sequences, under 20% seen once. In this sample, this clonotype turned up a few times. CDR3 length equals 13 residues. The V end was cut by 6 bases, the J end by 1 base, with 9 bases between. Germline V gene sequence: CDR1 SNHLY, CDR2 FYNNEI. The sample taken for sequencing was blood, either unsorted or a sorted T cell fraction (not recorded which). The chain uses TRBV2 and TRBJ1-1; no clear D gene. The origin of this receptor is a human donor who was either an allogeneic HSCT recipient or a stem cell or donor lymphocyte infusion donor (not recorded which). It is not recorded whose cells these are; they may come from a transplant donor. CDR3 residues: CASRPKQNTEAFF. CDR3 DNA sequence: TGTGCCAGCAGGCCCAAGCAGAACACTGAAGCTTTCTTT.